The 9 T cell receptor beta chains given below trace back to one sample, sequenced in a study of cytomegalovirus exposure and HLA in healthy donors. The PCR contained 60 Vbeta and 13 Jbeta primers. Clones were read by immunoSEQ multiplex PCR, and TCRdb kept only the in-frame ones, dropping some. The data contain under 200,000 clones, around 80% of them singletons. The specimen sequenced was PBMCs. These receptors all come from a woman in her forties in good health and CMV-seronegative.

The chain recombines TRBV19 with TRBJ2-2, with no clear D. V was pared by 4 bases and J by 2 bases, with 8 bases between. Looked up from germline, CDR1 is LNHDA and CDR2 is SQIVND (reference sequence). The CDR3 is 14 residues long. The CDR3 reads CASSRPGNTGELFF. CDR3 coding DNA: TGTGCCAGTAGTAGGCCTGGTAACACCGGGGAGCTGTTTTTT.

This chain uses TRBV5-1 with TRBJ1-1; weak D call: TRBD1 (5 bases). Trimming took off 4 bases at V and 1 base at J, with 14 bases between the two ends. CDR3 length equals 15 residues. Germline V lookup: CDR1 SGHRS, CDR2 YFSETQ. This CDR3 is CASSPLGAQNTEAFF. DNA for the CDR3: TGCGCCAGCAGCCCCCTAGGGGCCCAGAACACTGAAGCTTTCTTT.

The rearrangement links TRBV9 to TRBJ2-1; 7 nucleotides match TRBD2. J gave up 3 bases and V 0 bases, and 3 bases lay outside the gene matches. In germline, CDR1 is SGDLS, CDR2 YYNGEE. The CDR3 consists of 15 residues. CDR3 region: CASSVEAGVYNEQFF. CDR3 nucleotides: TGTGCCAGCAGCGTAGAGGCGGGAGTCTACAATGAGCAGTTCTTC.

The chain recombines TRBV28 with TRBJ2-2; D possibly corresponds to TRBD2 (6 bases). The CDR3 contains 17 residues. V was clipped by 7 bases and J by 3 bases, with 21 bases between them. Germline assignment: CDR1 MDHEN and CDR2 SYDVKM. The CDR3 protein is CASIPPGGRGHTGELFF. The CDR3 DNA reads as TGTGCCAGCATCCCTCCCGGGGGTCGAGGGCACACCGGGGAGCTGTTTTTT.

This clone was found once. The V gene is TRBV25-1, the J gene TRBJ1-2, with D perhaps TRBD1 (6 bases). The CDR3 spans 17 residues. Deletions cut 3 bases from V and 8 bases from J, with 25 bases between. Germline CDR1 reads MGHDK; CDR2 reads SYGVNS. DNA for the CDR3: TGTGCCAGCAGTGACCCCCTGGGTGCTGGACAGTCTAGGGGCTACACCTTC. This encodes CASSDPLGAGQSRGYTF.

This chain links TRBV12-5 with TRBJ1-1; 7 bases are shared with TRBD1. J gave up 3 bases and V 0 bases, and 13 bases lay outside the gene matches. This CDR3 is built from 18 residues. Germline CDR1 and CDR2: LGHNT and FRNRAP. In nucleotides, the CDR3 is TGTGCTAGTGGTTTGGTTTGGACAGGTACACAACGGGACACTGAAGCTTTCTTT. Translation gives CASGLVWTGTQRDTEAFF.

This clone was counted between two and nine times. V and J are TRBV2 and TRBJ2-2; D is ambiguous. Germline V gene sequence: CDR1 SNHLY, CDR2 FYNNEI. V gave up 8 bases and J gave up 4 bases, with 8 bases separating them. This CDR3 is built from 12 residues. CDR3 coding DNA: TGTGCCAGCCGGTTCGGCACCGGGGAGCTGTTTTTT. This sequence encodes CASRFGTGELFF.

The chain carries TRBV19 and TRBJ1-5; D call uncertain. The CDR3 has 16 amino acids. Germline V gene sequence: CDR1 LNHDA, CDR2 SQIVND (reference sequence). The V and J ends lost 4 bases and 4 bases respectively, with 17 bases between them. CDR3 sequence reads: CASSTPGRVWNQPQHF. The CDR3 DNA reads TGTGCCAGTAGTACCCCTGGGAGGGTATGGAATCAGCCCCAGCATTTT.

This chain uses TRBV5-4 with TRBJ2-2; 14 bases align to TRBD2. V shed 4 bases and J 3 bases; nucleotides not matched to a gene: 5. Germline V gene data show CDR1 as SGHNT and CDR2 as YYREEE (reference sequence). The CDR3 consists of 17 residues. The CDR3 protein is CASSPGLAGEHTGELFF. The CDR3 nucleotides read TGTGCCAGCAGCCCGGGACTAGCGGGAGAACACACCGGGGAGCTGTTTTTT. The full variable domain, rest sourced from reference TRBV5-4 and TRBJ2-2, is ETGVTQSPTHLIKTRGQQVTLRCSSQSGHNTVSWYQQALGQGPQFIFQYYREEENGRGNFPPRFSGLQFPNYSSELNVNALELDDSALYLCASSPGLAGEHTGELFFGEGSRLTVL.